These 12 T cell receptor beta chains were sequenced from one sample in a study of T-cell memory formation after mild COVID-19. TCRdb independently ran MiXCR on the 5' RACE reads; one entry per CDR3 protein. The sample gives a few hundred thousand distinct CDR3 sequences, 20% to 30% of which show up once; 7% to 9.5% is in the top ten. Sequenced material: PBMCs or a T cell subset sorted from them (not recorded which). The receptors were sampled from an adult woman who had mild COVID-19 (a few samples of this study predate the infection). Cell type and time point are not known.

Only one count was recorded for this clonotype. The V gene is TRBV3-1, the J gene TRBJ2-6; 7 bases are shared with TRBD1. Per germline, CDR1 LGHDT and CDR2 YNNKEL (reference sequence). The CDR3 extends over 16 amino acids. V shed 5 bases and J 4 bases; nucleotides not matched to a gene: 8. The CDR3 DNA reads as TGTGCCAGCAGCACCCGACAGGGTACCGGGGCCAACGTCCTGACTTTC. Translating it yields CASSTRQGTGANVLTF.

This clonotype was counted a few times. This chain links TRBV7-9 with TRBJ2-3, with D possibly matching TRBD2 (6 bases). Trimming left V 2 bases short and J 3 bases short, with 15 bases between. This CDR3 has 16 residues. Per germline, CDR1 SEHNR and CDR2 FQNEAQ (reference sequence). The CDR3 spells CASSLFSLAPTDTQYF. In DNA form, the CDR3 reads TGTGCCAGCAGCTTATTCTCACTAGCTCCTACAGATACGCAGTATTTT.

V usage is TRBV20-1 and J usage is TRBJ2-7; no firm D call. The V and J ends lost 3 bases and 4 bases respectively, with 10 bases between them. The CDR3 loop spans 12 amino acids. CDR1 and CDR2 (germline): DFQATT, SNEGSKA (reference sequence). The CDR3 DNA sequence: TGCAGTGCTAGGCAGCAGCCGTACGAGCAGTACTTC. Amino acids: CSARQQPYEQYF.

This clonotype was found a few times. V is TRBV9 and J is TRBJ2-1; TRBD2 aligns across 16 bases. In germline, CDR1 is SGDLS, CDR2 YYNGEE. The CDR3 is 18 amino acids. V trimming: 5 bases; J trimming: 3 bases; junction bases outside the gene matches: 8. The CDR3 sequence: CASSPGLAGGQLYNEQFF. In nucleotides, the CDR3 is TGTGCCAGCAGTCCGGGACTAGCGGGAGGGCAGCTCTACAATGAGCAGTTCTTC.

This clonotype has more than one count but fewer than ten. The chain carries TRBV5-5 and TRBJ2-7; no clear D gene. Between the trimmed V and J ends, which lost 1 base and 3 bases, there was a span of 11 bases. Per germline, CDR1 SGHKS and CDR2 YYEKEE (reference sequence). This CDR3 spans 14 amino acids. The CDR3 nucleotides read TGTGCCAGCAGCTTGTGGGCCCAGGACTACGAGCAGTACTTC. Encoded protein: CASSLWAQDYEQYF.

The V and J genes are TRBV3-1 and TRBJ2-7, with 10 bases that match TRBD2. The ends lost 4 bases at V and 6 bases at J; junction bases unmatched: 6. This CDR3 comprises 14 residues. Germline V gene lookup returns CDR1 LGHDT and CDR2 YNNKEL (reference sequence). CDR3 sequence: CASSPGLALGEQYF. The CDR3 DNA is TGTGCCAGCAGCCCGGGACTAGCGCTAGGCGAGCAGTACTTC.

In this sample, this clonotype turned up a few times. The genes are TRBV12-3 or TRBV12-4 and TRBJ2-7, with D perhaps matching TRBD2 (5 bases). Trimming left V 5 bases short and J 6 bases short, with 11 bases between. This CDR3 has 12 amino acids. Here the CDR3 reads CASSPGNTEQYF. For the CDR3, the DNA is TGTGCCAGCAGTCCCGGGAACACCGAGCAGTACTTC.

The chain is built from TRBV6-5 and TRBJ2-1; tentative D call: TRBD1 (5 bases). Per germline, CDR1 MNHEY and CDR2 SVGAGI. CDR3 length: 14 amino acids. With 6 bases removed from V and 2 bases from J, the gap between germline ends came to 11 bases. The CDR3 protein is CASSDRATYNEQFF. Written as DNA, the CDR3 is TGTGCCAGCAGCGACAGAGCAACCTACAATGAGCAGTTCTTC.

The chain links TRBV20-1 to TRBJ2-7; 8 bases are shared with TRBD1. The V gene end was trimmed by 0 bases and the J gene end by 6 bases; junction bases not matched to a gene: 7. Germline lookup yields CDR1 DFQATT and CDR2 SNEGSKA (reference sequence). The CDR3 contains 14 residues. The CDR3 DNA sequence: TGCAGTGCTAGAGAGACAGGGGCAGGTTCCGAGCAGTACTTC. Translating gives CSARETGAGSEQYF.

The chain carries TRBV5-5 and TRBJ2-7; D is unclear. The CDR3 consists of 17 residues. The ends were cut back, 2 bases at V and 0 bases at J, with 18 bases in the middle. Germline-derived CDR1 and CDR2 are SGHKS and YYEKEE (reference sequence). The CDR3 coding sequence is TGTGCCAGCAGCTTTCGACCACCCATTCAGGTCTCCTACGAGCAGTACTTC. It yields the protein CASSFRPPIQVSYEQYF.

CDR3 sequence reads: CAISAREATYEQYF. The CDR3 bases are TGTGCCATCAGCGCGCGTGAAGCTACCTACGAGCAGTACTTC. The chain combines TRBV10-3 with TRBJ2-7; D call uncertain. V shed 6 bases and J shed 2 bases, with 14 bases lying between them. In germline, CDR1 is ENHRY, CDR2 SYGVKD. The CDR3 spans 14 residues.

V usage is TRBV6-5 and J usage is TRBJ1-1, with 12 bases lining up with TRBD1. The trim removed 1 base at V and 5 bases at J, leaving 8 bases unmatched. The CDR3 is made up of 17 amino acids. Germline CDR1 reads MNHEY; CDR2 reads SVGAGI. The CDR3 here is CASSYLRDRGPDTEAFF. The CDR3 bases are TGTGCCAGCAGTTACTTAAGGGACAGGGGGCCGGATACTGAAGCTTTCTTT.